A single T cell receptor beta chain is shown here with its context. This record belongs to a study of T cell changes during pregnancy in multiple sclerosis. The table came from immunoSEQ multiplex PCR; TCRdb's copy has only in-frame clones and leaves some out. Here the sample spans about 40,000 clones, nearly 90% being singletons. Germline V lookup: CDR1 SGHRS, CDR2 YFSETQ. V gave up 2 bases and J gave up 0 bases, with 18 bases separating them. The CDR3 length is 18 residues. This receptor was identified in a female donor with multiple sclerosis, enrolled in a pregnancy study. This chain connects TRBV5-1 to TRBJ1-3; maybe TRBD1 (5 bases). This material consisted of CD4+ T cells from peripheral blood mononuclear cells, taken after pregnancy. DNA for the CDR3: TGCGCCAGCAGCTTAAGTCCCGGGACTCCTAGCTCTGGAAACACCATATATTTT. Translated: CASSLSPGTPSSGNTIYF.